This T cell receptor (beta chain) emerged from a study of CD4+ T cells in melanoma. Profiled with immunoSEQ multiplex PCR; TCRdb holds only in-frame clones, not every one. The sample carries more than 9,000 clones, around 67% recorded once. The clonotype comes from a human donor with melanoma. The sequencing input was cells from a culture (not recorded whether cultured in vitro).

The CDR3 loop reads CATSRAFGEAFF. In DNA form, the CDR3 reads TGTGCCACCAGCAGGGCCTTCGGTGAAGCTTTCTTT. The chain employs TRBV15 and TRBJ1-1; D gene ambiguous. CDR3 length: 12 amino acids. Germline lookup yields CDR1 LNHNV and CDR2 YYDKDF (reference sequence). V dropped 3 bases and J dropped 7 bases, with 9 bases sitting between them.